The rows below give T cell receptor beta chains drawn from one sample of a study of response to subunit inactivated influenza vaccine. TCRdb re-derived calls from the RT-PCR reads in MiXCR, one entry per CDR3 protein. The table records 300,000 to 350,000 distinct CDR3 sequences, 20% to 25% of them present only once. The material was PBMCs from blood, obtained approximately 22 months after vaccination. These receptors were collected from a man aged 45 to 70 who received an inactivated influenza vaccine. Each CDR3 is given with its conserved first and last residue.

V	CDR3
TRBV7-9	CVSSLVTQGAYGYTF
TRBV7-2	CASSFTGYHEQYF
TRBV10-3	CAISEGPQRGETQYF
TRBV18	CASSPPRGGNEAKNIQYF
TRBV18	CASSPRDRGMNTEAFF
TRBV16	CASSQSGSRDSEYEQYF
TRBV11-2	CASSYPRDPGDTQYF
TRBV7-9	CASSPLPAGELFF
TRBV15	CATSGTRATNEKLFF
TRBV29-1	CSARQDTEAFF
TRBV6-1	CASRSGQIAYGYTF
TRBV12-3/TRBV12-4	CASRTGGRGYTF
TRBV6-1	CASSAGTHNEKLFF
TRBV7-2	CASSFLGEQFF
TRBV4-1	CASSQGGRTMNTEAFF
TRBV5-1	CASSLGSGGTDTQYF
TRBV11-1	CASSFPTGELFF
TRBV7-2	CASSPWGQINEQFF
TRBV20-1	CSARAPADSGNTIYF
TRBV18	CASSPPSKGRGYEQYF
TRBV20-1	CSARPVTTGEGYTF
TRBV20-1	CSARGQGEIFGYTF
TRBV30	CAWGQGMYTEAFF
TRBV6-6	CASRYNYGYTF
TRBV24-1	CATSDETTGGAGKLFF
TRBV7-9	CASSEQGTNSPLHF
TRBV5-5	CASSGEAVQETQYF
TRBV28	CASTETDTYGYTF
TRBV27	CASSLSNRANVLTF
TRBV10-3	CAISDRTGGTPQPQHF
TRBV11-1	CASSLRTSGKLSYNEQFF
TRBV25-1	CASSEAGSGGVNTQYF
TRBV3-1	CASSRASFAGTEAFF
TRBV6-2/TRBV6-3	CASRIASSSTDTQYF
TRBV6-5	CASQQGPTGNTLYF
TRBV20-1	CSARGTSYNSPLHF
TRBV20-1	CSAWPDNEEAEAFF
TRBV20-1	CSAIQGAPPYEQYF
TRBV5-1	CASSPPSGTFLDTQYF
TRBV7-2	CASRRLAGATDTQYF
TRBV11-1	CASSFSPGAASGANVLTF
TRBV20-1	CSARLGGENIQYF
TRBV6-5	CATAENTEAFF
TRBV7-2	CASSLVASVRINEQFF
TRBV7-2	CASSLEWGLNTEAFF
TRBV7-2	CASSLRDPGLAGEATDTQYF
TRBV20-1	CSAQRDTKPYEQYF
TRBV7-9	CASSLDPTLAMTQYF
TRBV27	CASTPGLAGITDTQYF
TRBV30	CAWSINGQGSRYTF
TRBV7-8	CASSSQHRTGELFF
TRBV12-3/TRBV12-4	CASSFGTGGSGYTF
TRBV6-5	CASSYLIRDRANGYTF